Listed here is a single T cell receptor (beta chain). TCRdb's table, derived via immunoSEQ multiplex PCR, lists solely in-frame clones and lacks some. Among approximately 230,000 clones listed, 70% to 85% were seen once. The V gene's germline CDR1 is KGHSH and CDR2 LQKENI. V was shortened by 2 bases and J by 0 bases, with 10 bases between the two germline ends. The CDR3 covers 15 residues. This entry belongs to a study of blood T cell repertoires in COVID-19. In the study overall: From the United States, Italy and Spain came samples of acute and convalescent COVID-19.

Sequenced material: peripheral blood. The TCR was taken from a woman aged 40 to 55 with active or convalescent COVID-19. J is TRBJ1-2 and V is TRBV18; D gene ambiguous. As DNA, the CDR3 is TGTGCCAGCTCACCAAACAGACCGGCTAACTATGGCTACACCTTC. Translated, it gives CASSPNRPANYGYTF.